This TCR beta chain is drawn from a study of control samples from healthy donors and cancer patients (dated by TCRdb to about 2020). Library method: the immunoSEQ multiplex PCR assay. TCRdb obtained this table from immuneACCESS and retained in-frame rearrangements with V and J assigned. These tables miss some clones; where compared with another copy, unresolved V genes account for less than half of the shortfall, and the remainder is unexplained. The sample table holds around 95,000 clones, of which about 90% were seen once. The ten largest make up 18% of the sample. In the germline V gene, CDR1 corresponds to SGHTA and CDR2 to FQGTGA. V is shortened by 2 bases, J by 2 bases, and the region joining them spans 11 bases. The CDR3 numbers 15 residues from cysteine through phenylalanine. Of the read, only the CDR3 DNA is kept; its 45 bases are in frame from base 1. Notes on this clone: The specificity of this receptor is unknown. No much larger clonotype is one base removed from it; base qualities were not supplied.

Sequenced input: blood. The rearranged segments are TRBV7-3 and TRBJ2-3; the D gene is perhaps TRBD2, from 5 matching bases. This clonotype was sampled from a woman between 45 and 60 years old in good health. The bases read TGTGCCAGCAGCTTAGGGAGATACCCCACAGATACGCAGTATTTT. It translates to CASSLGRYPTDTQYF.